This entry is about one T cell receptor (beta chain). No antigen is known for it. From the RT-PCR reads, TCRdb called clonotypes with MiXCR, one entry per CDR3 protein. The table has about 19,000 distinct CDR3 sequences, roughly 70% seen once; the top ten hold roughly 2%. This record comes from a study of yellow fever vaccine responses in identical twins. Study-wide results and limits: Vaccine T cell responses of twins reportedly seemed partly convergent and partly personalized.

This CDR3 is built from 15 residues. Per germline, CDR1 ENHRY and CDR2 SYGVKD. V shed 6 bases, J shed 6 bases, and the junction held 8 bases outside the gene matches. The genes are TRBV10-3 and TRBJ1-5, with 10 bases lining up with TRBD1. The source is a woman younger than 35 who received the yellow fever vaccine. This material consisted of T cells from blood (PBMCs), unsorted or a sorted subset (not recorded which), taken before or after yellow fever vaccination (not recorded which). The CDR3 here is CAIRSGTGVSQPQHF. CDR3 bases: TGTGCCATCAGGTCCGGGACAGGGGTGTCTCAGCCCCAGCATTTT.